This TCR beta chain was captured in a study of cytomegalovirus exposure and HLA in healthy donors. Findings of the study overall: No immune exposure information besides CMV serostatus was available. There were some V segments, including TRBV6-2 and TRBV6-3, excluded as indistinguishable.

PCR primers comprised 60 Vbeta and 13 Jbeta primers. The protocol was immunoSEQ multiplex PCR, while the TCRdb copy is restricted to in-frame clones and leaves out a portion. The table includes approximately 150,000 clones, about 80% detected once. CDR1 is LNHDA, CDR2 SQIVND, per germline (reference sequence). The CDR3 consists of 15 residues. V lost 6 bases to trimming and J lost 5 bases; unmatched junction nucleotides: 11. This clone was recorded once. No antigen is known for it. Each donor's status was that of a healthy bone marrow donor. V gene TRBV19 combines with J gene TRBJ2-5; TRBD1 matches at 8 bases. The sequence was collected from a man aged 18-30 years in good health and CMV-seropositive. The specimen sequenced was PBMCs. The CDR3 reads CASRSTGAPGETQYF. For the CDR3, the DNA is TGTGCCAGTAGATCGACAGGGGCCCCAGGCGAGACCCAGTACTTC.